Only one count was recorded for the clone carrying this T cell receptor beta chain. These data come from a study of blood T cell repertoires in COVID-19. Seattle's cohort entered during active infection and was followed longitudinally. Original data processing: Estimation of nucleated cell counts relied on the amplification of reference gene primers. Assay: immunoSEQ multiplex PCR; the TCRdb copy retains only in-frame clones and omits some. V, J and clone size reflect that table, while D and trimming were determined from the DNA. The table records over 70,000 clones, approximately 89% of them present only once. The specimen was peripheral blood. This clonotype originated in a man between 45 and 60 years old with COVID-19, enrolled during active disease.

The chain's CDR3 is CASSLYSGAAGANVLTF. The CDR3 DNA reads TGTGCCAGCAGCCTGTATAGCGGGGCAGCTGGGGCCAACGTCCTGACTTTC. V and J are TRBV7-2 and TRBJ2-6; 8 nucleotides match TRBD2. The CDR3 has 17 residues. Germline CDR1 SGHTA, CDR2 FQGNSA. J gave up 2 bases and V 5 bases, and 8 bases lay outside the gene matches.